This T cell receptor (beta chain) derives from a study of CD4+ T cells in melanoma. Study-wide findings and caveats: CD8+ T cell, macrophage and B cell function reportedly correlated with neoantigen-specific CD4+ T cells.

Germline assignment: CDR1 WSHSY and CDR2 SAAADI. This CDR3 contains 13 residues. V lost 8 bases and J 2 bases, leaving 12 bases between the germline ends. Measured with immunoSEQ multiplex PCR; TCRdb has only the in-frame clones, and not every one. Of roughly 19,000 clones detected, approximately 78% appear once; the ten largest clones hold 9.7%. With respect to this clone: Its antigen is still unknown.

This chain uses TRBV10-2 with TRBJ1-1; D may be TRBD1 (5 bases). The clonotype originates from a human donor with melanoma. The CDR3 bases are TGCGCCAGCTCAGGGTGGGGAAACACTGAAGCTTTCTTT. Its protein product is CASSGWGNTEAFF.